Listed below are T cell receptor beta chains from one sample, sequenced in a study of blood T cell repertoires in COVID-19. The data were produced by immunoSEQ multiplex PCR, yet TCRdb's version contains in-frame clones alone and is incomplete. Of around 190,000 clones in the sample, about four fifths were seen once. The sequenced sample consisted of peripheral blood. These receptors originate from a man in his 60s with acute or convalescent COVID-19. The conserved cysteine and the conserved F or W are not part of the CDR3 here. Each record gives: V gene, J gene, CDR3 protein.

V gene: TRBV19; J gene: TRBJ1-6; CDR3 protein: ASSMGEGRGFNSPLH
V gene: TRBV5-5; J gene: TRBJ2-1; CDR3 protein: ASSPRLNNEQF
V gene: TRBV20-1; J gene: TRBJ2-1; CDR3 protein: SARGLGEQF
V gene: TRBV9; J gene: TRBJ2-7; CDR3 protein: ASSVGQSYEQY
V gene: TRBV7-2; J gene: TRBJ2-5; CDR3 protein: ASSLADRYQETQY
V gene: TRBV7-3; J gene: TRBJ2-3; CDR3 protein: ASSLRGGEGTQY
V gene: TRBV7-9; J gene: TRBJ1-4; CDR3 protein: ASSLRPGTGQEKLF
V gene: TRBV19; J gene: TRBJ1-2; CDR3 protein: ASSIQTGYDDRYGYT
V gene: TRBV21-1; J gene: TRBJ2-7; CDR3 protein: ASSKGAPQGSVGEQY
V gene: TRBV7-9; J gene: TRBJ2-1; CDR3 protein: ASSPFNEQF
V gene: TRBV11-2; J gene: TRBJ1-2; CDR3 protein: ATFSVYGYT
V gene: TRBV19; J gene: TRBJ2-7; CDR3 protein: ASRRGREQY
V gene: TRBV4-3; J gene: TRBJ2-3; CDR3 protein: ASSQGGTGRTDTQY
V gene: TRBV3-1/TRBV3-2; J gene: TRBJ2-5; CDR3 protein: ASSQVVGGGVETQY
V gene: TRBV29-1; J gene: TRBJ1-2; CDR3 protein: SDKQEPAANYGYT
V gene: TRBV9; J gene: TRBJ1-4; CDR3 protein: ASSRQPQNEKLF
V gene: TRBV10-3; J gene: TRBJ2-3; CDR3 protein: AISATGTSGSGTDTQY
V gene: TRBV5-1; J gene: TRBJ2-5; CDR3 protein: ASSFTPGDRTGTQY
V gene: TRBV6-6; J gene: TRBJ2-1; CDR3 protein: ASSSSAGVRDNEQF
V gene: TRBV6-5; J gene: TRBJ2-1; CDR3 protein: ASKGPGNGF
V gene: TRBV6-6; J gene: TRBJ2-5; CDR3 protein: ASSYSTGGEKTQY
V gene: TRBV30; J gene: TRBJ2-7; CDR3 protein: AWSKKSGRWAYEQY
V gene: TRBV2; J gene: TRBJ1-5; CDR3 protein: ASSEGTGANSNQPQH
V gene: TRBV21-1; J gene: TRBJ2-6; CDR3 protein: ASSRGPLFSNVLT
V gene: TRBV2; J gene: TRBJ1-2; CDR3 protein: ASSGQGNYGYT
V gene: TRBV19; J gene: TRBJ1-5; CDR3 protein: ASSIMEQDNNQPQH
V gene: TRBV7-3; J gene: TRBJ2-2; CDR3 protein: ASSLTPDSGGELF
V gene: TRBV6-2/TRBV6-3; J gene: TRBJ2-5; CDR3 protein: ASSYGGSGGEATQY
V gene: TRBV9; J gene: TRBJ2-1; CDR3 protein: ASSVDSGTRSVNEQF
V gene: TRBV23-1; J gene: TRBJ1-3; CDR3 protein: ASSPTESSGNTIY
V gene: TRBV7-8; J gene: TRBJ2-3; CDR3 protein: ASSSGTSGGPTLSDTQY
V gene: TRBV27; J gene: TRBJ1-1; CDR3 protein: ASSLRRGTTEAF
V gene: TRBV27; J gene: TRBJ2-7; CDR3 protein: ASRSGRETYEQY
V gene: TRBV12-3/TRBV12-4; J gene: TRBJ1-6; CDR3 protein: ASNTNLDSPLH
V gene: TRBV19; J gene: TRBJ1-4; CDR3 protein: ASSTTRTGDEKLF
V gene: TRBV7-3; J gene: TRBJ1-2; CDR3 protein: ASSSAGENGYT
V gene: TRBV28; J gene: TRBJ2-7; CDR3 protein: ASSPPTGNQGQY
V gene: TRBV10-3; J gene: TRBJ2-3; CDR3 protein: AISEGTSDGTDTQY
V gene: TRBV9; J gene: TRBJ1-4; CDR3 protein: ASSVEGSHEKLF
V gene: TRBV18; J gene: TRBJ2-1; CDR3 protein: ASSPASGRWVNEQF
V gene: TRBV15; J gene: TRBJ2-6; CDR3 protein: ATSRDGTGVSGANVLT
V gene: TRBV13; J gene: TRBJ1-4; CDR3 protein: ASSRTPQGGNEKLF
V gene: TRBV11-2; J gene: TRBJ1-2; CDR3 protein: ASSLDRSSPWGYT
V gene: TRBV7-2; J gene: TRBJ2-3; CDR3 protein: ASSLVVTDTQY
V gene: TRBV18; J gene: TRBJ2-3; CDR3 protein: ASSPPGGADTQY